Given below is one T cell receptor (beta chain) in context. This sample stems from a study of cytomegalovirus exposure and HLA in healthy donors. This PCR relied on a set of 60 Vbeta primers and 13 Jbeta primers. Generated by immunoSEQ multiplex PCR, the TCRdb table keeps only in-frame clones and is missing some. The sample lists 200,000 or so clones; 76% were seen once. The CDR3 is 13 amino acids. CDR1 is SGDLS and CDR2 is YYNGEE in the germline V gene. V was clipped by 3 bases and J by 2 bases; unmatched bases: 1. The chain links TRBV9 to TRBJ1-2; TRBD1 agrees at 7 bases. The receptor's source is a young man in good health and CMV-seronegative. The sample taken for sequencing was PBMCs. The CDR3 loop reads CASSEGGNYGYTF. CDR3 bases: TGTGCCAGCAGCGAAGGGGGCAACTATGGCTACACCTTC. The whole variable domain, remainder taken from reference TRBV9 and TRBJ1-2, is DSGVTQTPKHLITATGQRVTLRCSPRSGDLSVYWYQQSLDQGLQFLIQYYNGEERAKGNILERFSAQQFPDLHSELNLSSLELGDSALYFCASSEGGNYGYTFGSGTRLTVV.